This section outlines one T cell receptor beta chain sequence together with its context. Its antigen is currently unknown. These data are taken from a study of OX40 agonist ivuxolimab in advanced cancers. Study overall: Aged about 23 to 80 with a mean of approximately 57 years, they were more than 80% male.

Systemic immunosuppression or a history of autoimmune disease excluded patients. Produced via immunoSEQ multiplex PCR; TCRdb's table is partial and in-frame only. Of about 9,100 clones listed, about nine tenths are singletons. Trimming cost V 1 base and J 7 bases; bases outside gene matches: 6. Per the germline V gene, CDR1 is SGHNT and CDR2 is YENEEA. This CDR3 has 15 amino acids. General study findings and limits: No determination was made of the antigen specificity of the expanded peripheral T cells.

This chain links TRBV11-3 with TRBJ2-1, with 8 bases lining up with TRBD1. The material was CD4+ or CD8+ T cells sorted from blood, obtained in a trial of the OX40 agonist ivuxolimab. This receptor was identified in an adult with an advanced solid tumor such as melanoma, head and neck, liver or kidney cancer. The CDR3 sequence is CASSLANRGWNEQFF. CDR3 sequence (DNA): TGTGCCAGCAGCTTAGCTAACAGGGGGTGGAATGAGCAGTTCTTC.